This is a list of T cell receptor beta chains from one sample in a study of T-cell reconstitution after alpha-beta-depleted transplantation in children. TCRdb used MiXCR to reprocess the PCR reads, holding one entry per CDR3 protein. The repertoire consists of hundreds of thousands of distinct CDR3 sequences, with roughly a tenth occurring once and the leading ten covering about 4.3%. The sample was PBMCs from the stem cell graft donor, taken from the stem cell graft. These receptors came from a human donor who donated a stem cell graft to a child with acute myeloid leukemia. The CDR3 runs from the conserved cysteine through the conserved F or W. A D gene is named only where the DNA matches it firmly. Only part of the rows carry a size: once, few, many, or a class if the clone is expanded.

v_call: TRBV12-3/TRBV12-4
clone_size: NA
j_call: TRBJ1-2
d_call: NA
cdr3_aa: CASSPRPGQGYGYTF
cdr3_nt: TGTGCCAGCAGTCCCCGCCCCGGGCAGGGGTATGGCTACACCTTC

v_call: TRBV20-1
clone_size: few
j_call: TRBJ2-1
d_call: TRBD2
cdr3_aa: CSASLPSGSYNEQFF
cdr3_nt: TGCAGTGCTAGCCTACCTAGCGGAAGCTACAATGAGCAGTTCTTC

v_call: TRBV14
clone_size: many
j_call: TRBJ2-3
d_call: TRBD2
cdr3_aa: CASNTGVAGGRSTDTQYF
cdr3_nt: TGTGCCAGCAACACTGGAGTAGCGGGAGGCAGGAGCACAGATACGCAGTATTTT

v_call: TRBV10-3
clone_size: NA
j_call: TRBJ2-3
d_call: NA
cdr3_aa: CAISDWADTQYF
cdr3_nt: TGTGCCATCAGTGATTGGGCGGATACGCAGTATTTT

v_call: TRBV5-1
clone_size: NA
j_call: TRBJ2-1
d_call: TRBD2
cdr3_aa: CASSLAPSGANNEQFF
cdr3_nt: TGCGCCAGCAGCTTGGCCCCTAGCGGAGCAAATAATGAGCAGTTCTTC

v_call: TRBV5-5
clone_size: many
j_call: TRBJ1-5
d_call: NA
cdr3_aa: CASSQMGLGNQPQHF
cdr3_nt: TGTGCCAGCAGCCAAATGGGACTCGGCAATCAGCCCCAGCATTTT

v_call: TRBV2
clone_size: NA
j_call: TRBJ2-1
d_call: NA
cdr3_aa: CASSGGPYNEQFF
cdr3_nt: TGTGCCAGCAGTGGGGGGCCCTACAATGAGCAGTTCTTC

v_call: TRBV5-1
clone_size: few
j_call: TRBJ1-1
d_call: NA
cdr3_aa: CASRSAQTMRTEAFF
cdr3_nt: TGCGCCAGCAGATCTGCACAGACCATGAGGACTGAAGCTTTCTTT

v_call: TRBV9
clone_size: NA
j_call: TRBJ2-1
d_call: NA
cdr3_aa: CASSVSGETYNEQFF
cdr3_nt: TGTGCCAGCAGCGTATCGGGGGAAACCTACAATGAGCAGTTCTTC

v_call: TRBV29-1
clone_size: many
j_call: TRBJ1-1
d_call: TRBD1
cdr3_aa: CSVQTGGSGFWTNTEAFF
cdr3_nt: TGCAGCGTTCAGACAGGGGGCAGCGGTTTCTGGACGAACACTGAAGCTTTCTTT

v_call: TRBV4-2
clone_size: many
j_call: TRBJ1-2
d_call: NA
cdr3_aa: CASSQDRGGSYGYTF
cdr3_nt: TGTGCCAGCAGCCAAGATAGGGGAGGGAGCTATGGCTACACCTTC

v_call: TRBV5-6
clone_size: many
j_call: TRBJ2-1
d_call: TRBD2
cdr3_aa: CASSTGLAGLNEQFF
cdr3_nt: TGTGCCAGCAGCACGGGACTAGCGGGCCTTAATGAGCAGTTCTTC

v_call: TRBV2
clone_size: NA
j_call: TRBJ1-1
d_call: TRBD1
cdr3_aa: CASSSRGLEAFF
cdr3_nt: TGTGCCAGCAGTTCCAGGGGGCTAGAAGCTTTCTTT

v_call: TRBV3-1
clone_size: few
j_call: TRBJ2-1
d_call: TRBD2
cdr3_aa: CASSPPTGLGLGNEQFF
cdr3_nt: TGTGCCAGCAGCCCACCCACCGGACTAGGCTTGGGCAATGAGCAGTTCTTC

v_call: TRBV3-1
clone_size: NA
j_call: TRBJ2-1
d_call: TRBD2
cdr3_aa: CASSQGLVSLNEQFF
cdr3_nt: TGTGCCAGCAGCCAGGGACTAGTTTCACTCAATGAGCAGTTCTTC

v_call: TRBV4-1
clone_size: NA
j_call: TRBJ2-3
d_call: NA
cdr3_aa: CASSLTSTDWRLDTQYF
cdr3_nt: TGCGCCAGCAGCCTCACCAGCACGGATTGGCGGCTAGATACGCAGTATTTT

v_call: TRBV7-9
clone_size: NA
j_call: TRBJ2-7
d_call: NA
cdr3_aa: CADSPADSYEQYF
cdr3_nt: TGTGCCGATAGTCCAGCGGACTCCTACGAGCAGTACTTC

v_call: TRBV20-1
clone_size: NA
j_call: TRBJ2-1
d_call: TRBD2
cdr3_aa: CSASPGGPAEQFF
cdr3_nt: TGCAGTGCTAGTCCGGGAGGGCCCGCTGAGCAGTTCTTC

v_call: TRBV5-1
clone_size: once
j_call: TRBJ2-7
d_call: NA
cdr3_aa: CASSLAPRSSYEQYF
cdr3_nt: TGCGCCAGCAGCTTGGCCCCCAGGTCAAGCTACGAGCAGTACTTC

v_call: TRBV5-6
clone_size: NA
j_call: TRBJ2-7
d_call: NA
cdr3_aa: CASSPQGITYEQYF
cdr3_nt: TGTGCCAGCAGCCCGCAGGGGATCACCTACGAGCAGTACTTC

v_call: TRBV20-1
clone_size: NA
j_call: TRBJ1-6
d_call: NA
cdr3_aa: CSAEPGDGVESPLHF
cdr3_nt: TGCAGTGCGGAACCCGGGGATGGGGTCGAATCACCCCTCCACTTT

v_call: TRBV10-2
clone_size: few
j_call: TRBJ2-1
d_call: TRBD2
cdr3_aa: CASSEEGSGRLNEQFF
cdr3_nt: TGCGCCAGCAGTGAGGAGGGTAGCGGGAGACTTAATGAGCAGTTCTTC

v_call: TRBV5-5
clone_size: many
j_call: TRBJ1-1
d_call: NA
cdr3_aa: CASSLGGVSTEAFF
cdr3_nt: TGTGCCAGCAGCCTGGGAGGGGTTAGCACTGAAGCTTTCTTT

v_call: TRBV14
clone_size: few
j_call: TRBJ2-3
d_call: NA
cdr3_aa: CASSTTEDTQYF
cdr3_nt: TGTGCCAGCAGCACGACAGAAGATACGCAGTATTTT